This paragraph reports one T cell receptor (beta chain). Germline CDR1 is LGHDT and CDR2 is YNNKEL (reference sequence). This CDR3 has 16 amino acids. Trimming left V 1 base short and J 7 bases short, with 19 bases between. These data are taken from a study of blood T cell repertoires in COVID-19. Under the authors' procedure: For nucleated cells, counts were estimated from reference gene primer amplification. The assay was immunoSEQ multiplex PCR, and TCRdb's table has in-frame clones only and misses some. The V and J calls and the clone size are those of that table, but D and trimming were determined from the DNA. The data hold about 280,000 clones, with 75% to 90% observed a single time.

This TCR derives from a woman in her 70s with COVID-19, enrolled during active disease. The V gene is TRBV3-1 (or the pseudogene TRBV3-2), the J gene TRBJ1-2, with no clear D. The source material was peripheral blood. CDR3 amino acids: CASSQVVNQPAGGYTF. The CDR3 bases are TGTGCCAGCAGCCAAGTCGTCAACCAACCGGCGGGTGGCTACACCTTC.